Listed here are 12 T cell receptor beta chains from one sample, sequenced in a study of blood T cell repertoires in COVID-19. Data came from immunoSEQ multiplex PCR; TCRdb stores just in-frame clones and leaves some out. The sample has some 180,000 clones, approximately 92% seen once. The sequenced sample consisted of peripheral blood. Receptors were obtained from a man in his fifties with acute or convalescent COVID-19.

The chain employs TRBV28 and TRBJ1-2; D gene ambiguous. Germline CDR1 MDHEN, CDR2 SYDVKM. This CDR3 has 16 residues. Trimming removed 4 bases at V and 3 bases at J, with 18 bases between. The chain's CDR3 is CASSYALGSTDYGYTF. The CDR3 DNA is TGTGCCAGCAGTTACGCCCTCGGCAGCACAGACTATGGCTACACCTTC.

This chain links TRBV28 with TRBJ1-5; weak D call: TRBD1 (6 bases). V lost 2 bases and J 7 bases, leaving 6 bases between the germline ends. The CDR3 contains 12 residues. CDR1 is MDHEN, CDR2 SYDVKM, per germline. CDR3 sequence reads: CASSLQGQPQHF. The DNA of the CDR3 is TGTGCCAGCAGTTTACAGGGGCAGCCCCAGCATTTT.

DNA of the CDR3: TGTGCCAGCAGTCCCCCCCTTACTAGCGGAGGCTACGAGCAGTACTTC. It yields the protein CASSPPLTSGGYEQYF. J is TRBJ2-7 and V is TRBV27, with 8 bases lining up with TRBD2. This CDR3 spans 16 amino acids. The trim removed 5 bases at V and 3 bases at J, leaving 12 bases unmatched. The V gene's germline CDR1 is MNHEY and CDR2 SMNVEV (reference sequence).

The chain couples TRBV7-8 to TRBJ2-7; no definite D call. This CDR3 comprises 14 residues. The V gene lost 5 bases and the J gene lost 2 bases, with 13 bases spanning the gap. Germline CDR1 and CDR2: SGHVS and FQNEAQ. The CDR3 protein is CASSRVRSAYEQYF. The CDR3 nucleotides read TGTGCCAGCAGCCGAGTCAGGTCGGCCTACGAGCAGTACTTC.

The rearrangement uses TRBV27 and TRBJ1-2; D gene unclear. CDR1 and CDR2 from the germline V gene are MNHEY and SMNVEV (reference sequence). The ends were cut back, 2 bases at V and 3 bases at J, with 7 bases in the middle. The CDR3 is made up of 13 amino acids. The CDR3 bases are TGTGCCAGCAGTTTAACCAGATACTATGGCTACACCTTC. Its protein is CASSLTRYYGYTF.

This clone is a singleton in its sample. The chain uses TRBV27 and TRBJ2-3, with 7 bases that match TRBD1. The germline V gene encodes CDR1 MNHEY and CDR2 SMNVEV (reference sequence). This CDR3 has 16 amino acids. The J segment lost 0 bases and the V segment lost 5 bases, leaving 8 bases of the junction unmatched. CDR3 DNA: TGTGCCAGCAGTAAGGGACAGCGGAAAAGCACAGATACGCAGTATTTT. Translated: CASSKGQRKSTDTQYF.

The V gene is TRBV28, the J gene TRBJ1-5, with unresolved D. V lost 3 bases and J 0 bases, leaving 9 bases between the germline ends. This CDR3 spans 15 amino acids. The V gene's germline CDR1 is MDHEN and CDR2 SYDVKM. CDR3 in DNA: TGTGCCAGCAGTTTTCGGCCGGGTAGCAATCAGCCCCAGCATTTT. Translated: CASSFRPGSNQPQHF. Using reference TRBV28 and TRBJ1-5 for the parts outside the CDR3, the full variable domain is DVKVTQSSRYLVKRTGEKVFLECVQDMDHENMFWYRQDPGLGLRLIYFSYDVKMKEKGDIPEGYSVSREKKERFSLILESASTNQTSMYLCASSFRPGSNQPQHFGDGTRLSIL.

V gene TRBV4-2 combines with J gene TRBJ2-1; 8 nucleotides agree with TRBD2. Losses at the gene ends were 9 bases for V and 5 bases for J; bases not matched to a gene: 12. This CDR3 region has 15 residues. Germline assignment: CDR1 LGHNA and CDR2 YNFKEQ. CDR3 coding DNA: TGTGCCAGTAGGGGCAGCGGGAGAGGCCACAATGAGCAGTTCTTC. As protein: CASRGSGRGHNEQFF.

The gene calls are TRBV4-2 and TRBJ2-3; TRBD2 matches 12 bases. Trimming at V came to 0 bases and at J to 6 bases, leaving 4 bases not matched to a gene. The germline V gene has CDR1 LGHNA and CDR2 YNFKEQ. The CDR3 is 16 amino acids. This CDR3 reads CASSQEVLAGGDTQYF. The CDR3 nucleotides read TGTGCCAGCAGCCAAGAAGTCCTAGCGGGAGGGGATACGCAGTATTTT.

The CDR3 loop reads CASKAGFANTGELFF. The DNA for the CDR3 is TGTGCCAGCAAGGCAGGGTTCGCGAACACCGGGGAGCTGTTTTTT. The chain recombines TRBV6-5 with TRBJ2-2; weak D call: TRBD1 (5 bases). Trimming took off 7 bases at V and 0 bases at J, with 12 bases between the two ends. There are 15 residues in the CDR3. The germline V gene encodes CDR1 MNHEY and CDR2 SVGAGI.

The chain is built from TRBV7-2 and TRBJ1-3, with a possible D match to TRBD1 (6 bases). The CDR3 loop spans 17 amino acids. V gave up 2 bases and J gave up 3 bases, with 17 bases separating them. Germline V gene lookup returns CDR1 SGHTA and CDR2 FQGNSA. The CDR3 spells CASSLLGHGSGGNTIYF. The CDR3 DNA reads TGTGCCAGCAGCTTACTGGGACATGGGAGTGGTGGAAACACCATATATTTT.

The chain employs TRBV27 and TRBJ2-7, with D possibly matching TRBD1 (5 bases). The CDR3 covers 15 residues. Germline lookup yields CDR1 MNHEY and CDR2 SMNVEV (reference sequence). Trimming pared 6 bases from V and 0 bases from J, leaving 15 bases between. DNA for the CDR3: TGTGCCAGCAGGCCCACTCGACAGAGCTCCTACGAGCAGTACGTC. Protein sequence: CASRPTRQSSYEQYV.